This is a list of T cell receptor beta chains from one sample in a study of CD8 T cells in ankylosing spondylitis. TCRdb ran MiXCR on the 5' RACE reads and lists one entry per CDR3 protein. The data show fewer than 500,000 distinct CDR3 sequences, 25% to 30% seen once. Sequenced sample: blood, either unsorted or a sorted T cell fraction (not recorded which). Source of these receptors: a male donor with ankylosing spondylitis. The CDR3 runs from the conserved cysteine through the conserved F or W. Fields, in order: J gene, V gene, clone size, D gene, CDR3 DNA, CDR3 protein. The D gene is left open where the match is weak. Clone sizes are given selectively: once, few, many, or a class where the clone is expanded.

TRBJ2-7	TRBV20-1	.	TRBD1	TGCAGTGTTCTCCGGACAGGGGGCGAGGTCGAGCAGTACTTC	CSVLRTGGEVEQYF
TRBJ1-2	TRBV5-6	.	.	TGTGCCAGCAGCTCTGTGGACAGACCCTATGGCTACACCTTC	CASSSVDRPYGYTF
TRBJ2-5	TRBV20-1	.	.	TGCAGTGCCCCAGGACCATACCAAGAGACCCAGTACTTC	CSAPGPYQETQYF
TRBJ2-1	TRBV5-1	few	.	TGCGCCAGCAGCCCCCTACCGGAGAGCTCCTACAATGAGCAGTTCTTC	CASSPLPESSYNEQFF
TRBJ1-1	TRBV12-3/TRBV12-4	.	.	TGTGCCAGCAGTTTAGCGCCAGAGAAGTCGGGAGCTTTCTTT	CASSLAPEKSGAFF
TRBJ2-1	TRBV7-9	few	TRBD1	TGTGCCAGCAGCTTAAAAGGGACAGGGAAATTGGAGCAGTTCTTC	CASSLKGTGKLEQFF
TRBJ1-1	TRBV18	.	TRBD1	TGTGCCAGCTCACCGGGACAGGAGGGGACTGAAGCTTTCTTT	CASSPGQEGTEAFF
TRBJ2-1	TRBV3-1	few	TRBD2	TGTGCCAGCAGCCGGACTAGCGACGCCAATGAGCAGTTCTTC	CASSRTSDANEQFF
TRBJ2-2	TRBV7-9	.	.	TGTGCCAGCAGCTTATGGTCAACCGGGGAGCTGTTTTTT	CASSLWSTGELFF
TRBJ1-2	TRBV20-1	.	.	TGCAGTGCTAGTCAGCCAGCGGGCTATGGCTACACCTTC	CSASQPAGYGYTF
TRBJ1-4	TRBV7-2	few	.	TGTGCCAGCAGCTTAGGGTATCAATCCAGCAGGGAAAAACTGTTTTTT	CASSLGYQSSREKLFF
TRBJ1-1	TRBV11-2	.	.	TGTGCCAGCAGCTTAGAGGCCACCATGGGGACTGAAGCTTTCTTT	CASSLEATMGTEAFF
TRBJ1-5	TRBV20-1	.	.	TGCAGTGCCCTTGGCGGGGGCTACAATCAGCCCCAGCATTTT	CSALGGGYNQPQHF
TRBJ1-5	TRBV5-1	.	.	TGCGCCAGCAGCTTGGTAGGTGACCAGCCCCAGCATTTT	CASSLVGDQPQHF
TRBJ2-6	TRBV29-1	few	.	TGCAGCGTTGAAATTGGGGGGGCCAACGTCCTGACTTTC	CSVEIGGANVLTF
TRBJ1-1	TRBV7-9	.	.	TGTGCCAGCAGCCCCAAATGGGGGGGGCTCGGCACTGAAGCTTTCTTT	CASSPKWGGLGTEAFF
TRBJ1-1	TRBV20-1	.	.	TGCAGTGCTACGTCTCGTGCGGGCACTGAAGCTTTCTTT	CSATSRAGTEAFF
TRBJ2-1	TRBV4-2	.	TRBD2	TGTGCCAGCAGCCACCCCGGACTAGCGCAATACAATGAGCAGTTCTTC	CASSHPGLAQYNEQFF
TRBJ2-5	TRBV29-1	.	.	TGCAGCGTTCTCTCCCCCTTAGAGACCCAGTACTTC	CSVLSPLETQYF
TRBJ2-7	TRBV5-1	.	.	TGCGCCAGCAGCTTGGAGGCCAGGGGGGACGAGCAGTACTTC	CASSLEARGDEQYF
TRBJ2-3	TRBV29-1	.	TRBD1	TGCAGCGTCGGACAGGGGGCTTCAGATACGCAGTATTTT	CSVGQGASDTQYF
TRBJ2-3	TRBV5-6	many	TRBD1	TGTGCCAGCAGCGCCGGACAGGCGGGCACAGATACGCAGTATTTT	CASSAGQAGTDTQYF